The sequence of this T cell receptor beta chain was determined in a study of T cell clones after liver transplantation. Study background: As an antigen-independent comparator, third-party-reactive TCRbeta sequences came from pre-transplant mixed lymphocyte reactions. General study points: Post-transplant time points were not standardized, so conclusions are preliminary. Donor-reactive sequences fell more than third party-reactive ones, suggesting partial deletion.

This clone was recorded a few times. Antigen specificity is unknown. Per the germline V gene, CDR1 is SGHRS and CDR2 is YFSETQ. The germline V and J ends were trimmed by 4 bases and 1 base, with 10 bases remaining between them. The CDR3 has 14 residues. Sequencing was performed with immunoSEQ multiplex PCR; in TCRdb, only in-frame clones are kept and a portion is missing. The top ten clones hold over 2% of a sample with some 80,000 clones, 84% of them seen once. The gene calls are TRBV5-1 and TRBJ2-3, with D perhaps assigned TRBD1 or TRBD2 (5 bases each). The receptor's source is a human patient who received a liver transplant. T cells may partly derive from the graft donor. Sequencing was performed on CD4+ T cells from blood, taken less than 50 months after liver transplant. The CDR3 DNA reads TGCGCCAGCAGCCGGGGCCCCCGCACAGATACGCAGTATTTT. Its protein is CASSRGPRTDTQYF.